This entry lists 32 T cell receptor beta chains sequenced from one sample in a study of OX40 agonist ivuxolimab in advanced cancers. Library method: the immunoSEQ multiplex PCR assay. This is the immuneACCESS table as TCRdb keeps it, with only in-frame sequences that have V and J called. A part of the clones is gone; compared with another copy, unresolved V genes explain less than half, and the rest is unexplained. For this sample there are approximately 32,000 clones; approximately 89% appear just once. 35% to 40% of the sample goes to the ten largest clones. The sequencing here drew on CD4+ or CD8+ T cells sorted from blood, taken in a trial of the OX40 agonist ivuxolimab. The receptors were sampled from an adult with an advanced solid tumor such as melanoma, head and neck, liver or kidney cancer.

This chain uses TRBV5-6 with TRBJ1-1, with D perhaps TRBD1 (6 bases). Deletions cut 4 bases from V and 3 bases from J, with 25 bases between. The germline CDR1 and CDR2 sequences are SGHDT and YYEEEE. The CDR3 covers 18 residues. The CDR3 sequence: CASSRDQGTPIPYTEAFF. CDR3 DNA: TGTGCCAGCAGCCGAGATCAAGGGACACCGATACCCTACACTGAAGCTTTCTTT.

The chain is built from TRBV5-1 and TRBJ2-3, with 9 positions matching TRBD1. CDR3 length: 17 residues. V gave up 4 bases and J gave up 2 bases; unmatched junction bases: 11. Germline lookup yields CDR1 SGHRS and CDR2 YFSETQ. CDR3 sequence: CASSELVGTGNTDTQYF. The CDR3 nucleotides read TGCGCCAGCAGCGAGCTGGTTGGGACAGGGAACACAGATACGCAGTATTTT.

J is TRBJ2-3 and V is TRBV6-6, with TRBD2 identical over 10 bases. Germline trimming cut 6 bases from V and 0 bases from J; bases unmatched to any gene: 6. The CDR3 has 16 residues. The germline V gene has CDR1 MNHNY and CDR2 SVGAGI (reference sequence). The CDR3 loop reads CASSPLAGESTDTQYF. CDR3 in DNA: TGTGCCAGCAGCCCCCTAGCGGGGGAAAGCACAGATACGCAGTATTTT.

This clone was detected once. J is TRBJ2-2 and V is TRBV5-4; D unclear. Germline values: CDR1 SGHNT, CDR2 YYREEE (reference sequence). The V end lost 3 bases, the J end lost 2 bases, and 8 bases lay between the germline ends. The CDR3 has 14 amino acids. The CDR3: CASSSGLNTGELFF. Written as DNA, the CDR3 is TGTGCCAGCAGCTCCGGCCTCAACACCGGGGAGCTGTTTTTT.

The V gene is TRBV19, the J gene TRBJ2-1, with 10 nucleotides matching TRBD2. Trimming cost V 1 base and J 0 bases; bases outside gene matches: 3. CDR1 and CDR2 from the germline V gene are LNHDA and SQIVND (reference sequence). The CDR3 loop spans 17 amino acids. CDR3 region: CASSIGTSGSSYNEQFF. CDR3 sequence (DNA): TGTGCCAGTAGTATAGGGACTAGCGGAAGCTCCTACAATGAGCAGTTCTTC.

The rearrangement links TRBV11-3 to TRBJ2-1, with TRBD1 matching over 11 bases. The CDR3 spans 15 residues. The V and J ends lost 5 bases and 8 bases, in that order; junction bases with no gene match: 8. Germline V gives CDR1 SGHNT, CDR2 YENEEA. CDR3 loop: CASSRRTGGRDEQFF. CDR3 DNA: TGTGCCAGCAGCCGTAGGACAGGGGGCAGGGATGAGCAGTTCTTC. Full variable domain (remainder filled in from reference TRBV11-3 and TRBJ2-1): EAGVVQSPRYKIIEKKQPVAFWCNPISGHNTLYWYLQNLGQGPELLIRYENEEAVDDSQLPKDRFSAERLKGVDSTLKIQPAELGDSAVYLCASSRRTGGRDEQFFGPGTRLTVL.

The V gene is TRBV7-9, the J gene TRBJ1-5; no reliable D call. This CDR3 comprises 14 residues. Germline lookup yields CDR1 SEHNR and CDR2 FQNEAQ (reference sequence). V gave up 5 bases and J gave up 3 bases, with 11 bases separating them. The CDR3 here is CASSPSENNQPQHF. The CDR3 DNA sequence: TGTGCCAGCAGCCCCTCTGAGAACAATCAGCCCCAGCATTTT.

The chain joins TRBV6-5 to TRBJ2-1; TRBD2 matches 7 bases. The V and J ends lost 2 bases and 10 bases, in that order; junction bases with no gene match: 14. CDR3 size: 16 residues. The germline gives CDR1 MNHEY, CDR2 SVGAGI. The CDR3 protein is CASSYGWSGGEGEQFF. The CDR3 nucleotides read TGTGCCAGCAGTTACGGTTGGAGCGGCGGGGAGGGGGAGCAGTTCTTC.

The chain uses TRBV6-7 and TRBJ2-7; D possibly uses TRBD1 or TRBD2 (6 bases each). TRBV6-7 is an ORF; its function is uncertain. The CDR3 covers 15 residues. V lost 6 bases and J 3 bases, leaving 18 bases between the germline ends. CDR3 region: CASSAGPGVDYEQYF. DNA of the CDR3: TGTGCCAGCAGCGCGGGGCCAGGGGTGGACTACGAGCAGTACTTC.

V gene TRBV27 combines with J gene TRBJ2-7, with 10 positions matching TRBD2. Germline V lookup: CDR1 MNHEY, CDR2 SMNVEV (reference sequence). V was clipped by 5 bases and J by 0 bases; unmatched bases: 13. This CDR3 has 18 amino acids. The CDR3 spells CASSPEPGLATRSYEQYF. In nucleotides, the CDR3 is TGTGCCAGCAGTCCGGAACCGGGACTAGCGACCCGCTCCTACGAGCAGTACTTC.

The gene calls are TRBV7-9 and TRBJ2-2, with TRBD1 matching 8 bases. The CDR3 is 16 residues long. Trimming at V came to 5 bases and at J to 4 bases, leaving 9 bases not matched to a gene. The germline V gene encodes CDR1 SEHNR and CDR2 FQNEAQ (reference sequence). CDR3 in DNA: TGTGCCAGCAGCCCTAGACAGGGGATGGGCACCGGGGAGCTGTTTTTT. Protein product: CASSPRQGMGTGELFF.

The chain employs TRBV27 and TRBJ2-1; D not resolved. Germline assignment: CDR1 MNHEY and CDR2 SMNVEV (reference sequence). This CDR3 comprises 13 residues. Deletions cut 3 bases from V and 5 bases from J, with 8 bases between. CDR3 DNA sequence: TGTGCCAGCAGTTTGGGGTGGGACAATGAGCAGTTCTTC. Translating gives CASSLGWDNEQFF.

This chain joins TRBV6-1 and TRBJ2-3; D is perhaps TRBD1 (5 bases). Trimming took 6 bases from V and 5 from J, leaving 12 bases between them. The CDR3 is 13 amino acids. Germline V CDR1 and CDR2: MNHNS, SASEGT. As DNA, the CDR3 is TGTGCCAGCAGGGCCCCGCAGGGAGATACGCAGTATTTT. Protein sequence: CASRAPQGDTQYF.

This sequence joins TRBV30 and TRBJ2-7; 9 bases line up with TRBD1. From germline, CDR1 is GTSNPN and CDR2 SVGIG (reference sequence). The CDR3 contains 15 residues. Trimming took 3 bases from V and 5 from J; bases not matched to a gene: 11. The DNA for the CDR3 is TGTGCCTGGAGAAACCGGGACAGGGCCATCCACGAGCAGTACTTC. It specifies CAWRNRDRAIHEQYF.

The CDR3 bases are TGTGCCTGGCGGGACTTCAGTTACGAGCAGTACTTC. This codes for CAWRDFSYEQYF. V and J are TRBV30 and TRBJ2-7, with D maybe TRBD2 (6 bases). Trimming took off 5 bases at V and 4 bases at J, with 12 bases between the two ends. Per the germline V gene, CDR1 is GTSNPN and CDR2 is SVGIG (reference sequence). This CDR3 region has 12 residues.

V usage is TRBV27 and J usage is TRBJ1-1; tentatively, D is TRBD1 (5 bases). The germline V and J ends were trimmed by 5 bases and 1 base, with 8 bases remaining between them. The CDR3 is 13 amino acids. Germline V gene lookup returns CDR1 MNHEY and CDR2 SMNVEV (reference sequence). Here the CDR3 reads CASSPQGNTEAFF. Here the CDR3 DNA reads TGTGCCAGCAGTCCGCAGGGGAACACTGAAGCTTTCTTT.

The CDR3 loop reads CAWSAGGLAFF. CDR3 nucleotides: TGTGCCTGGAGTGCCGGGGGCCTGGCTTTCTTT. The rearrangement uses TRBV30 and TRBJ1-1; D may be TRBD1 (6 bases). CDR3 size: 11 residues. V was shortened by 1 base and J by 11 bases, with 11 bases between the two germline ends. CDR1 is GTSNPN and CDR2 is SVGIG in the germline V gene (reference sequence).

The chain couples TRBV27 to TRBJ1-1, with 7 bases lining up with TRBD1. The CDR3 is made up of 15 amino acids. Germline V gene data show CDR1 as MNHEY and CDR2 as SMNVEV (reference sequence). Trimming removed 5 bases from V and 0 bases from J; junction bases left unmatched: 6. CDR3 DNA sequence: TGTGCCAGCAGTCCCGTACAGGGGTTGAACACTGAAGCTTTCTTT. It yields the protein CASSPVQGLNTEAFF.

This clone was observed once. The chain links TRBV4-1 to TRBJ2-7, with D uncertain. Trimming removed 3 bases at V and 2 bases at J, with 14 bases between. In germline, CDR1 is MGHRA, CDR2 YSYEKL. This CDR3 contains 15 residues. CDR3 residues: CASSHHSDGPYEQYF. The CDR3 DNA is TGCGCCAGCAGCCATCACTCGGACGGTCCCTACGAGCAGTACTTC.

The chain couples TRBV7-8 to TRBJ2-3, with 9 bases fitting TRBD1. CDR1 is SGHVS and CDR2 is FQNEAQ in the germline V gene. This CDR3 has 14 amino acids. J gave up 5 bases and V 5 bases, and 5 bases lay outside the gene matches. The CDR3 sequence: CASSVPGQGDTQYF. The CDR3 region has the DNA TGTGCCAGCAGCGTCCCGGGACAGGGAGATACGCAGTATTTT.

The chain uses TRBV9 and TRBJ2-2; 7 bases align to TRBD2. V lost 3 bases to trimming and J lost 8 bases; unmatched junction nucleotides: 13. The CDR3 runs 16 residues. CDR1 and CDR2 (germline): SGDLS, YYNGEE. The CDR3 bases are TGTGCCAGCAGCGATCGGGACTACCAGCGGGAAGGGGAGCTGTTTTTT. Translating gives CASSDRDYQREGELFF.

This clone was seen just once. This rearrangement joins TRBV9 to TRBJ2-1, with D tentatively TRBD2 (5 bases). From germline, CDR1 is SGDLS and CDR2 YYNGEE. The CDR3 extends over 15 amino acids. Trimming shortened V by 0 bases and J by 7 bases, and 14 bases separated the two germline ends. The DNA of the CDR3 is TGTGCCAGCAGCGTAGAGTCGGGATACGTGAATGAGCAGTTCTTC. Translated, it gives CASSVESGYVNEQFF.

DNA for the CDR3: TGTGCCAGCGTGAAAGGGAGCTCTGGAAACACCATATATTTT. Translation: CASVKGSSGNTIYF. V and J are TRBV19 and TRBJ1-3; D gene unclear. The V gene's germline CDR1 is LNHDA and CDR2 SQIVND (reference sequence). The germline V and J ends were trimmed by 9 bases and 0 bases, with 12 bases remaining between them. The CDR3 loop spans 14 amino acids.

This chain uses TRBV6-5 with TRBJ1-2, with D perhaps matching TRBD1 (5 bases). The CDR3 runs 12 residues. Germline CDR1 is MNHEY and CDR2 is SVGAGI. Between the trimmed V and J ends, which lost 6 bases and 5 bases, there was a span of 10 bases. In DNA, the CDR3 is TGTGCCAGCAGGGGGACCGCTTATGGCTACACCTTC. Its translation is CASRGTAYGYTF.

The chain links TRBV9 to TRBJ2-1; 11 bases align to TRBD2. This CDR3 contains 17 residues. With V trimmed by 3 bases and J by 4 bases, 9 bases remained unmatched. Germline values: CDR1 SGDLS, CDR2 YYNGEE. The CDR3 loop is CASSEPRTSGYYNEQFF. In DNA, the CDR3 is TGTGCCAGCAGCGAGCCCCGGACTAGCGGGTATTACAATGAGCAGTTCTTC.

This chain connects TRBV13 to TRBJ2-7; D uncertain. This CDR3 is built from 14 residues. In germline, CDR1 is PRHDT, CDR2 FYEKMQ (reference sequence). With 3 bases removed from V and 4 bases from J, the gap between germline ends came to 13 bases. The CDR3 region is CASSLRVWPYEQYF. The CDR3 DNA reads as TGTGCCAGCAGCTTGCGCGTTTGGCCTTACGAGCAGTACTTC. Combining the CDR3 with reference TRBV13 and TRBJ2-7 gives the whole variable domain AAGVIQSPRHLIKEKRETATLKCYPIPRHDTVYWYQQGPGQDPQFLISFYEKMQSDKGSIPDRFSAQQFSDYHSELNMSSLELGDSALYFCASSLRVWPYEQYFGPGTRLTVT.

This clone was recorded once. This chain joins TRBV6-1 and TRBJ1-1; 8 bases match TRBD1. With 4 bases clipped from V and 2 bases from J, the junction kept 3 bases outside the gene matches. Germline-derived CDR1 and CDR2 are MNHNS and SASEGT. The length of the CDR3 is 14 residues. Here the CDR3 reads CASSGDRLNTEAFF. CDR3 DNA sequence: TGTGCCAGCAGTGGGGACAGGTTAAACACTGAAGCTTTCTTT.

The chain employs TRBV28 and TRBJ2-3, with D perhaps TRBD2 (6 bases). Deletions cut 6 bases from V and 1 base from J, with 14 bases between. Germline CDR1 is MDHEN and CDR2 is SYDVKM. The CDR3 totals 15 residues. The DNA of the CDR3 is TGTGCCAGCAGAGAGGTGGGAGGAGGCACAGATACGCAGTATTTT. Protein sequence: CASREVGGGTDTQYF. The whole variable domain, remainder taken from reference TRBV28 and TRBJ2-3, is DVKVTQSSRYLVKRTGEKVFLECVQDMDHENMFWYRQDPGLGLRLIYFSYDVKMKEKGDIPEGYSVSREKKERFSLILESASTNQTSMYLCASREVGGGTDTQYFGPGTRLTVL.

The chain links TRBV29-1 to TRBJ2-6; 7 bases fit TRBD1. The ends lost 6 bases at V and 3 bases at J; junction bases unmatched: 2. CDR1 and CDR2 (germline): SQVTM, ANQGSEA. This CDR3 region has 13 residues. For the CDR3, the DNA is TGCAGCGTGCAGGGGGTTGGGGCCAACGTCCTGACTTTC. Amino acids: CSVQGVGANVLTF.

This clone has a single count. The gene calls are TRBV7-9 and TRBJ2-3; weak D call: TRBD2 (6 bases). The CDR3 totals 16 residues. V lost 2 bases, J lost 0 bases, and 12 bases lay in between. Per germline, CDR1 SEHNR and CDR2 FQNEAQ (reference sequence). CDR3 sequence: CASSLIASASTDTQYF. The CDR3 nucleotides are TGTGCCAGCAGCTTAATCGCTAGCGCCAGCACAGATACGCAGTATTTT.

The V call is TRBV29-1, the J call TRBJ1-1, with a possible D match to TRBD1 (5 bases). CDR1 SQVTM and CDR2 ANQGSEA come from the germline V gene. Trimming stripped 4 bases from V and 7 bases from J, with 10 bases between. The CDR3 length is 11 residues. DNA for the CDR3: TGCAGCGTTGGAGAAGGGGTTGAAGCTTTCTTT. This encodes CSVGEGVEAFF.

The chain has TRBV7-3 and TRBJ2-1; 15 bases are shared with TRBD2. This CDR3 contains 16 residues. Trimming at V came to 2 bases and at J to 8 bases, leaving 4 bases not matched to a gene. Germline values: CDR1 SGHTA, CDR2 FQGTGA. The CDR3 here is CASSLGTSGRFDEQFF. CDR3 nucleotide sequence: TGTGCCAGCAGCTTAGGGACTAGCGGGAGGTTTGATGAGCAGTTCTTC.